The 10 T cell receptor beta chains given below trace back to one sample, sequenced in a study of CD8+CD57+ T cells in acquired aplastic anemia (dated by TCRdb to 2016 to 2019). Expansion of CD8+CD57+ cells had been shown by flow cytometry in the patients chosen for sequencing. Sequencing relied on an Illumina HiSeq 2000. Genomic DNA served as template for TCR beta VDJ combination and CDR3 sequence profiling. Using fastp trimming at Q25 and MiXCR clonotype assembly, TCRdb reanalyzed the public sequencing data and kept in-frame beta chains. Rows are unified per CDR3 protein, each entry keeping the most common DNA and genes. Within this sample are some 170,000 distinct CDR3 sequences, with 40% to 50% of them counted one time only. Of the sample, more than 1% is held by the ten largest clones. Sample: sorted CD4+, CD8+, or CD8+CD57+ T cells (not recorded which) from PBMCs. Every receptor here comes from a human donor with aplastic anemia.

This clonotype was found once. V usage is TRBV20-1 and J usage is TRBJ1-2; weak D call: TRBD1 (5 bases). V shed 5 bases and J shed 4 bases, with 17 bases lying between them. Looked up from germline, CDR1 is DFQATT and CDR2 is SNEGSKA (reference sequence). This CDR3 region has 14 residues. In DNA, the CDR3 is TGCAGTGCTCCTGCTGGGGACGGTGGCTATGGCTACACCTTC. Translating it yields CSAPAGDGGYGYTF.

The chain joins TRBV29-1 to TRBJ1-4; TRBD1 aligns across 7 bases. This CDR3 has 14 amino acids. CDR1 is SQVTM and CDR2 is ANQGSEA in the germline V gene. V dropped 7 bases and J dropped 5; count of bases not matched to a gene: 10. The CDR3 DNA sequence: TGCAGCGCCCGAGGGACAGCGGAGAATGAAAAACTGTTTTTT. It codes for CSARGTAENEKLFF.

This clonotype was recorded many times. The rearrangement links TRBV12-5 to TRBJ2-3; no clear D. CDR3 size: 13 residues. With 2 bases removed from V and 6 bases from J, the gap between germline ends came to 9 bases. CDR1 and CDR2 (germline): LGHNT, FRNRAP. CDR3 coding DNA: TGTGCTAGTGGTTTGCCTCGGTCCGATACGCAGTATTTT. Translation gives CASGLPRSDTQYF.

This chain links TRBV24-1 with TRBJ2-5; D ambiguous. This CDR3 has 14 residues. Germline V gives CDR1 KGHDR, CDR2 SFDVKD. V lost 5 bases and J lost 2, with 11 bases in between. The CDR3 reads CATSGWAEQETQYF. In nucleotides, the CDR3 is TGTGCCACCAGTGGATGGGCAGAACAAGAGACCCAGTACTTC.

A few counts support this clonotype. V usage is TRBV7-3 and J usage is TRBJ2-2; D not resolved. Trimming stripped 4 bases from V and 3 bases from J, with 6 bases between. This CDR3 is 13 amino acids long. Germline V gives CDR1 SGHTA, CDR2 FQGTGA. In nucleotides, the CDR3 is TGTGCCAGCAGCTCCCGATACACCGGGGAGCTGTTTTTT. Amino acid sequence: CASSSRYTGELFF. The complete variable domain, with remaining parts taken from reference TRBV7-3 and TRBJ2-2, reads GAGVSQTPSNKVTEKGKYVELRCDPISGHTALYWYRQSLGQGPEFLIYFQGTGAADDSGLPNDRFFAVRPEGSVSTLKIQRTERGDSAVYLCASSSRYTGELFFGEGSRLTVL.

This clonotype was counted at least ten times. The chain combines TRBV5-8 with TRBJ2-1, with D perhaps matching TRBD1 or TRBD2 (5 bases each). V was cut by 1 base and J by 5 bases, with 10 bases left in between. Germline-derived CDR1 and CDR2 are SGHTS and YDEGEE. CDR3 length equals 14 residues. CDR3 nucleotides: TGTGCCAGCAGCTTGTGGGACGGAGACAATGAGCAGTTCTTC. Protein: CASSLWDGDNEQFF.

The chain uses TRBV7-2 and TRBJ1-2; 8 positions agree with TRBD1. V was clipped by 7 bases and J by 14 bases; unmatched bases: 18. Germline CDR1 reads SGHTA; CDR2 reads FQGNSA. The CDR3 loop spans 14 amino acids. The CDR3 is CASTQPGTGLFSTF. CDR3 nucleotides: TGTGCCAGCACCCAGCCCGGGACAGGCTTATTTAGTACCTTC.

This clonotype turned up a few times. J is TRBJ2-2 and V is TRBV2; D remains unclear. Trimming cost V 4 bases and J 4 bases, with 10 bases left between them. Germline loops: CDR1 SNHLY, CDR2 FYNNEI. The CDR3 runs 14 residues. CDR3 region: CASSGGLATGELFF. Here the CDR3 DNA reads TGTGCCAGCAGTGGGGGTTTGGCCACCGGGGAGCTGTTTTTT. Filled out from reference TRBV2 and TRBJ2-2, the complete variable domain reads EPEVTQTPSHQVTQMGQEVILRCVPISNHLYFYWYRQILGQKVEFLVSFYNNEISEKSEIFDDQFSVERPDGSNFTLKIRSTKLEDSAMYFCASSGGLATGELFFGEGSRLTVL.

This clonotype came up many times. The rearrangement joins TRBV5-1 to TRBJ2-5, with D possibly matching TRBD1 (5 bases). Trimming took 0 bases from V and 2 from J, leaving 14 bases between them. Looked up from germline, CDR1 is SGHRS and CDR2 is YFSETQ. The CDR3 has 16 amino acids. The CDR3 loop reads CASSLGAGLGQETQYF. Here the CDR3 DNA reads TGCGCCAGCAGCTTGGGGGCAGGGCTTGGGCAAGAGACCCAGTACTTC.

The chain recombines TRBV10-3 with TRBJ2-1; D is unresolved. Trimming stripped 2 bases from V and 8 bases from J, with 10 bases between. Germline CDR1 ENHRY, CDR2 SYGVKD. The CDR3 length is 13 residues. CDR3 in amino acids: CAISEEVGYEQFF. CDR3 nucleotide sequence: TGTGCCATCAGTGAGGAAGTGGGGTATGAGCAGTTCTTC.